This TCR beta chain was observed in a study of T cell changes during pregnancy in multiple sclerosis. J gave up 4 bases and V 8 bases, and 5 bases lay outside the gene matches. Germline values: CDR1 LNHDA, CDR2 SQIVND (reference sequence). This CDR3 is 14 amino acids long. The protocol was immunoSEQ multiplex PCR, while the TCRdb copy is restricted to in-frame clones and leaves out a portion. The data hold about 44,000 clones, with roughly 96% observed a single time. The sequencing here drew on peripheral blood, taken in the second trimester of pregnancy. The chain employs TRBV19 and TRBJ2-3, with 11 bases fitting TRBD1. The TCR sequence derives from a female donor with multiple sclerosis, enrolled in a pregnancy study. CDR3 sequence reads: CASSGQGESDTQYF. CDR3 nucleotides: TGTGCCAGTTCGGGACAGGGGGAATCAGATACGCAGTATTTT. The whole variable domain, filled in from reference TRBV19 and TRBJ2-3, reads DGGITQSPKYLFRKEGQNVTLSCEQNLNHDAMYWYRQDPGQGLRLIYYSQIVNDFQKGDIAEGYSVSREKKESFPLTVTSAQKNPTAFYLCASSGQGESDTQYFGPGTRLTVL.